What follows are 14 T cell receptor beta chains derived from one specimen sequenced in a study of T cell responses to AZD1222 COVID-19 vaccine. Data came from immunoSEQ multiplex PCR; TCRdb stores just in-frame clones and leaves some out. The sample has 150,000 to 200,000 clones, 94% seen once. The material sequenced was peripheral blood, taken on day 0 of AZD1222 vaccination. These TCRs come from an adult in good health.

The rearrangement joins TRBV27 to TRBJ2-2, with TRBD2 matching over 7 bases. Germline V lookup: CDR1 MNHEY, CDR2 SMNVEV (reference sequence). The CDR3 totals 13 residues. V lost 7 bases and J lost 6; bases outside the gene matches: 5. The CDR3 coding sequence is TGTGCCAGCATTGGCGGGAGCTCCGGGGAGCTGTTTTTT. Its translation is CASIGGSSGELFF.

The CDR3 bases are TGTGCCAGCCGGGACCCAAGCGGCTACACCTTC. Amino acid sequence: CASRDPSGYTF. The chain uses TRBV28 and TRBJ1-2, with D perhaps matching TRBD1 (5 bases). V was shortened by 8 bases and J by 8 bases, with 12 bases between the two germline ends. The CDR3 totals 11 residues. Germline V gene sequence: CDR1 MDHEN, CDR2 SYDVKM.

This chain connects TRBV27 to TRBJ1-1, with a tentative D call TRBD1 (6 bases). V was trimmed by 10 bases and J by 0 bases, leaving 9 bases between them. The CDR3 consists of 12 residues. Germline V gene lookup returns CDR1 MNHEY and CDR2 SMNVEV (reference sequence). The CDR3 reads CATQGLNTEAFF. The CDR3 nucleotides read TGTGCCACCCAGGGGTTGAACACTGAAGCTTTCTTT.

The rearrangement links TRBV6-5 to TRBJ1-1, with TRBD1 as a possible D gene (6 bases). V lost 6 bases and J 0 bases, leaving 14 bases between the germline ends. The CDR3 runs 15 residues. CDR1 and CDR2 from the germline V gene are MNHEY and SVGAGI. The CDR3 DNA reads as TGTGCCAGCAGGGCTTACAGGGACCTGAACACTGAAGCTTTCTTT. Translation gives CASRAYRDLNTEAFF.

This rearrangement joins TRBV7-2 to TRBJ1-2; the D gene is possibly TRBD1 (6 bases). The CDR3 runs 15 residues. V lost 7 bases and J lost 2, with 17 bases in between. From germline, CDR1 is SGHTA and CDR2 FQGNSA. The CDR3 DNA reads as TGTGCCAGCACCCTACGGGGGGGGCCCAACTATGGCTACACCTTC. This gives the protein CASTLRGGPNYGYTF.

The chain combines TRBV14 with TRBJ1-5, with no clear D. The CDR3 runs to 13 residues. CDR1 is SGHDN and CDR2 is FVKESK in the germline V gene. Trimming pared 0 bases from V and 9 bases from J, leaving 9 bases between. In nucleotides, the CDR3 is TGTGCCAGCAGCCAAGAACTAGGAGGGCCCCAGCATTTT. It codes for CASSQELGGPQHF.

The chain links TRBV6-5 to TRBJ2-7; possibly TRBD1 or TRBD2 for D (7 bases each). Trimming pared 6 bases from V and 3 bases from J, leaving 12 bases between. The germline CDR1 and CDR2 sequences are MNHEY and SVGAGI. The CDR3 length is 13 residues. CDR3 bases: TGTGCCAGCAGACCAGGGGGGGTCTACGAGCAGTACTTC. Amino acid sequence: CASRPGGVYEQYF.

This chain joins TRBV10-3 and TRBJ1-5; D uncertain. Germline lookup yields CDR1 ENHRY and CDR2 SYGVKD. Trimming removed 9 bases at V and 0 bases at J, with 15 bases between. The CDR3 spans 15 residues. CDR3 protein: CAMIHNRASNQPQHF. DNA for the CDR3: TGTGCCATGATTCATAACCGGGCTAGCAATCAGCCCCAGCATTTT.

CDR3: CSVSTEAEAFF. CDR3 DNA sequence: TGCAGCGTTTCAACGGAGGCTGAAGCTTTCTTT. The J gene is TRBJ1-1, the V gene TRBV29-1, with D uncertain. V lost 5 bases, J lost 6 bases, and 10 bases lay in between. The CDR3 runs 11 residues. Germline V gene sequence: CDR1 SQVTM, CDR2 ANQGSEA.

This chain links TRBV7-8 with TRBJ1-5; 7 nucleotides match TRBD1. After removal of 5 bases from V and 5 bases from J, the junction contained 6 bases not matched to a gene. The V gene's germline CDR1 is SGHVS and CDR2 FQNEAQ. The CDR3 totals 14 residues. The CDR3 protein is CASSPTGVYQPQHF. The DNA for the CDR3 is TGTGCCAGCAGCCCCACAGGGGTGTATCAGCCCCAGCATTTT.

V usage is TRBV18 and J usage is TRBJ2-7; the D gene is possibly TRBD1 (6 bases). This CDR3 has 14 amino acids. The V gene lost 6 bases and the J gene lost 0 bases, with 12 bases spanning the gap. From germline, CDR1 is KGHSH and CDR2 LQKENI. CDR3 DNA sequence: TGTGCCAGCTCCAGGGACACCAGCTCCTACGAGCAGTACTTC. This gives the protein CASSRDTSSYEQYF.

V usage is TRBV7-3 and J usage is TRBJ2-1, with D possibly being TRBD2 (5 bases). Trimming shortened V by 6 bases and J by 6 bases, and 12 bases separated the two germline ends. CDR3 size: 13 residues. Per germline, CDR1 SGHTA and CDR2 FQGTGA. CDR3 sequence reads: CASSSGMRNEQFF. For the CDR3, the DNA is TGTGCCAGCAGTTCCGGGATGCGCAATGAGCAGTTCTTC.

J is TRBJ2-1 and V is TRBV27, with D possibly matching TRBD2 (6 bases). Germline CDR1 MNHEY, CDR2 SMNVEV (reference sequence). The germline V and J ends were trimmed by 3 bases and 7 bases, with 10 bases remaining between them. The CDR3 covers 13 residues. The CDR3 protein is CASSLGLANEQFF. Written as DNA, the CDR3 is TGTGCCAGCAGTTTGGGCCTAGCGAATGAGCAGTTCTTC.

This chain connects TRBV7-9 to TRBJ2-7, with TRBD2 as a possible D gene (6 bases). CDR1 and CDR2 from the germline V gene are SEHNR and FQNEAQ (reference sequence). There are 15 residues in the CDR3. Trimming left V 5 bases short and J 0 bases short, with 14 bases between. The CDR3 DNA sequence: TGTGCCAGCAGCCCGAGACTAGTGCTCTCCTACGAGCAGTACTTC. Its protein is CASSPRLVLSYEQYF.